This T cell receptor (beta chain) was documented in a study of post-analysis software for immune sequencing data. Study-level points and caveats: Versus controls, multiple sclerosis patients showed significantly lower diversity (normalized Chao1). Elevated frequency relative to controls characterized roughly 5 TRBV segments in patients, TRBV5-6, TRBV5-1 and TRBV20-1 among them.

Germline CDR1 reads LNHNV; CDR2 reads YYDKDF (reference sequence). This CDR3 comprises 14 residues. Trimming shortened V by 0 bases and J by 2 bases, and 7 bases separated the two germline ends. The library was made from cDNA and included unique molecular identifiers. TCRdb fed the PCR reads into MiXCR, producing one record per CDR3 protein. This sample has fewer than 850,000 distinct CDR3 sequences, with 35% to 55% found just once. This clonotype has only a few counts. Its antigen is not known. The clonotype comes from a girl between 5 and 17 years old with multiple sclerosis. Sequenced: blood. V is TRBV15 and J is TRBJ2-5; D is unclear. CDR3 residues: CATSRDANQETQYF. CDR3 DNA: TGTGCCACCAGCAGAGACGCCAATCAAGAGACCCAGTACTTC.